A single sample is the source of the 17 T cell receptor beta chains below, sequenced in a study of T cell responses to AZD1222 COVID-19 vaccine. This table comes from immunoSEQ multiplex PCR, and its TCRdb copy is limited to in-frame clones, with some not included. The sample holds 85,000 or so clones; about 90% are singletons and the top ten take about 5.7%. Here the sequenced sample was peripheral blood, taken on day 0 of AZD1222 vaccination. The receptors come from an adult in good health.

The table lists this clone with a count of one. V gene TRBV7-6 combines with J gene TRBJ1-2, with 7 positions matching TRBD1. The germline gives CDR1 SGHVS, CDR2 FNYEAQ. The ends lost 5 bases at V and 1 base at J; junction bases unmatched: 4. The CDR3 runs to 14 residues. The CDR3 DNA reads TGTGCCAGCAGCCCACAGGGGATTAACTATGGCTACACCTTC. It codes for CASSPQGINYGYTF.

V is TRBV7-9 and J is TRBJ2-7; 8 positions match TRBD1. The junction had 9 bases not matched to a gene; V was cut back by 5 bases and J by 6 bases. The CDR3 is made up of 14 amino acids. Germline CDR1 SEHNR, CDR2 FQNEAQ (reference sequence). The CDR3 spells CASSHGQGIIEQYF. DNA of the CDR3: TGTGCCAGCAGCCACGGACAGGGAATAATCGAGCAGTACTTC. Supplemented by reference TRBV7-9 and TRBJ2-7, the full variable domain reads DTGVSQNPRHKITKRGQNVTFRCDPISEHNRLYWYRQTLGQGPEFLTYFQNEAQLEKSRLLSDRFSAERPKGSFSTLEIQRTEQGDSAMYLCASSHGQGIIEQYFGPGTRLTVT.

The chain joins TRBV7-9 to TRBJ2-1; D is perhaps TRBD2 (5 bases). Germline CDR1 reads SEHNR; CDR2 reads FQNEAQ (reference sequence). This CDR3 has 14 residues. The V end lost 5 bases, the J end lost 6 bases, and 14 bases lay between the germline ends. The CDR3 bases are TGTGCCAGCAGCACCCTAGCTGCGGGCAATGAGCAGTTCTTC. Translating gives CASSTLAAGNEQFF.

This clone was counted a few times. The chain has TRBV28 and TRBJ2-7; D is perhaps TRBD1 (6 bases). The CDR3 is 14 residues long. Per germline, CDR1 MDHEN and CDR2 SYDVKM. Deletions cut 1 base from V and 3 bases from J, with 10 bases between. The CDR3 nucleotides read TGTGCCAGCAGTTTATCTACAGGGCTCTACGAGCAGTACTTC. Its protein is CASSLSTGLYEQYF.

In its sample, this clone was seen a few times. The chain combines TRBV7-9 with TRBJ2-7, with D perhaps being TRBD1 or TRBD2 (5 bases each). The CDR3 runs to 15 residues. V lost 4 bases to trimming and J lost 2 bases, with 15 bases between them. CDR1 and CDR2 from the germline V gene are SEHNR and FQNEAQ (reference sequence). The CDR3 DNA follows: TGTGCCAGCAGCTCATTCGGGACGCAACCCTACGAGCAGTACTTC. Translating it yields CASSSFGTQPYEQYF.

This chain connects TRBV5-5 to TRBJ1-1; D not certain. In germline, CDR1 is SGHKS, CDR2 YYEKEE (reference sequence). The CDR3 is 12 amino acids. The V gene lost 4 bases and the J gene lost 0 bases, with 4 bases spanning the gap. This CDR3 is CASSLLNTEAFF. The CDR3, as DNA: TGTGCCAGCAGCCTTTTGAACACTGAAGCTTTCTTT.

The chain carries TRBV27 and TRBJ2-5; 7 bases map to TRBD2. Losses at the gene ends were 4 bases for V and 0 bases for J; bases not matched to a gene: 11. The CDR3 runs to 17 residues. The germline gives CDR1 MNHEY, CDR2 SMNVEV (reference sequence). The CDR3 is CASSSLWSGTNQETQYF. The CDR3 DNA sequence: TGTGCCAGCAGTTCCCTCTGGAGCGGGACTAACCAAGAGACCCAGTACTTC.

The chain links TRBV5-1 to TRBJ2-1; D uncertain. The CDR3 totals 17 residues. Germline CDR1 reads SGHRS; CDR2 reads YFSETQ. Trimming took off 0 bases at V and 7 bases at J, with 20 bases between the two ends. The CDR3 protein is CASSLDISAKGTNEQFF. The CDR3 nucleotides are TGCGCCAGCAGCTTGGATATCTCAGCCAAGGGTACGAATGAGCAGTTCTTC. The full variable domain, with the rest looked up from reference TRBV5-1 and TRBJ2-1, is KAGVTQTPRYLIKTRGQQVTLSCSPISGHRSVSWYQQTPGQGLQFLFEYFSETQRNKGNFPGRFSGRQFSNSRSEMNVSTLELGDSALYLCASSLDISAKGTNEQFFGPGTRLTVL.

V usage is TRBV6-1 and J usage is TRBJ1-1; D is ambiguous. Between the trimmed V and J ends, which lost 1 base and 2 bases, there was a span of 8 bases. Germline CDR1 is MNHNS and CDR2 is SASEGT. The CDR3 covers 14 residues. CDR3 DNA sequence: TGTGCCAGCAGTGAAGTAACGGTCAACACTGAAGCTTTCTTT. Translated, it gives CASSEVTVNTEAFF.

The chain joins TRBV7-8 to TRBJ1-5, with TRBD1 matching over 7 bases. Trimming at V came to 3 bases and at J to 7 bases, leaving 12 bases not matched to a gene. The CDR3 contains 16 residues. Germline CDR1 SGHVS, CDR2 FQNEAQ. This chain's CDR3 is CASSFYSGQAGQPQHF. The CDR3 coding sequence is TGTGCCAGCAGCTTCTACTCCGGACAGGCGGGGCAGCCCCAGCATTTT. Drawing the rest from reference TRBV7-8 and TRBJ1-5, the complete variable domain is GAGVSQSPRYKVAKRGQDVALRCDPISGHVSLFWYQQALGQGPEFLTYFQNEAQLDKSGLPSDRFFAERPEGSVSTLKIQRTQQEDSAVYLCASSFYSGQAGQPQHFGDGTRLSIL.

The chain is built from TRBV28 and TRBJ1-2, with 7 bases that match TRBD1. Germline CDR1 reads MDHEN; CDR2 reads SYDVKM. There are 17 residues in the CDR3. After removal of 4 bases from V and 7 bases from J, the junction contained 18 bases not matched to a gene. CDR3 in amino acids: CASSSPRDSRSSGGYTF. The CDR3 coding sequence is TGTGCCAGCAGTTCACCCAGGGACAGTAGATCTAGCGGTGGCTACACCTTC.

The chain recombines TRBV7-2 with TRBJ2-7, with D possibly being TRBD1 (6 bases). Germline lookup yields CDR1 SGHTA and CDR2 FQGNSA. V lost 6 bases, J lost 0 bases, and 12 bases lay in between. The CDR3 is 14 amino acids. The CDR3 here is CASSQGRTSYEQYF. The CDR3, as DNA: TGTGCCAGCAGTCAGGGGCGAACCTCCTACGAGCAGTACTTC.

V usage is TRBV5-5 and J usage is TRBJ1-3, with D uncertain. The CDR3 totals 14 residues. CDR1 is SGHKS and CDR2 is YYEKEE in the germline V gene (reference sequence). Trimming pared 4 bases from V and 4 bases from J, leaving 12 bases between. CDR3 nucleotides: TGTGCCAGCAGCCCCGGGAATTCGGGAAACACCATATATTTT. Translating it yields CASSPGNSGNTIYF.

The V and J genes are TRBV10-3 and TRBJ1-2, with 7 bases fitting TRBD1. This CDR3 comprises 12 residues. Per the germline V gene, CDR1 is ENHRY and CDR2 is SYGVKD. Trimming at V came to 8 bases and at J to 4 bases, leaving 4 bases not matched to a gene. In DNA form, the CDR3 reads TGTGCCATCGGGGACAGCCTCTATGGCTACACCTTC. This gives the protein CAIGDSLYGYTF.

This chain links TRBV3-1 (or the pseudogene TRBV3-2) with TRBJ1-6; possibly TRBD1 for D (5 bases). Germline CDR1 LGHDT, CDR2 YNNKEL (reference sequence). CDR3 length: 14 residues. Trimming removed 2 bases from V and 8 bases from J, with 10 bases in between. The CDR3 sequence: CASSQRREDSPLHF. For the CDR3, the DNA is TGTGCCAGCAGCCAACGCAGGGAGGATTCACCCCTCCACTTT.

J is TRBJ1-4 and V is TRBV15; the D gene is possibly TRBD1 (5 bases). V was shortened by 1 base and J by 3 bases, with 12 bases between the two germline ends. This CDR3 is built from 16 residues. Germline-derived CDR1 and CDR2 are LNHNV and YYDKDF (reference sequence). The CDR3: CATSRVPGNANEKLFF. DNA of the CDR3: TGTGCCACCAGCAGAGTGCCAGGGAACGCTAATGAAAAACTGTTTTTT.

The rearrangement links TRBV15 to TRBJ1-1, with D unclear. V was clipped by 3 bases and J by 0 bases, with 17 bases between them. There are 17 residues in the CDR3. Germline loops: CDR1 LNHNV, CDR2 YYDKDF (reference sequence). CDR3 amino acids: CATSRVPGGSMNTEAFF. Written as DNA, the CDR3 is TGTGCCACCAGCAGGGTTCCGGGAGGCTCCATGAACACTGAAGCTTTCTTT. Drawing the rest from reference TRBV15 and TRBJ1-1, the complete variable domain is DAMVIQNPRYQVTQFGKPVTLSCSQTLNHNVMYWYQQKSSQAPKLLFHYYDKDFNNEADTPDNFQSRRPNTSFCFLDIRSPGLGDTAMYLCATSRVPGGSMNTEAFFGQGTRLTVV.